This T cell receptor beta chain was obtained from a study of CD4 T cells in relation to SARS-CoV-2 and coronaviruses. Across the whole study: ViraFEST: roughly ten-day antigen culture of PBMCs, then TCR beta CDR3 sequencing. Negative control cultures got HIV-1 Nef peptides or no peptide. General study results and limits: Each donor contributed either pre-pandemic or post-infection samples, not both.

The unexposed donors gave CD4+ T cells in about 2010-2019, prior to COVID-19. Isolation of CD4+ T cells took place after approximately 11 days in culture. Unexposed-donor CD4+ T cells were probed with SARS-CoV-2 S/N and four cold-coronavirus spikes, cells permitting. Only in-frame clones appear in the TCRdb table, and some are missing; sequencing was by immunoSEQ multiplex PCR. Of roughly 23,000 clones listed, around 77% are singletons. This clone was counted once. Its antigen is currently unknown. The germline V and J ends were trimmed by 7 bases and 0 bases, with 16 bases remaining between them. Germline-derived CDR1 and CDR2 are SQVTM and ANQGSEA. There are 15 residues in the CDR3.

This sequence was found in a human donor in good health. The chain carries TRBV29-1 and TRBJ2-1; TRBD1 is a possible D gene (6 bases). The sequenced sample was CD4+ T cells from PBMCs, cultured in vitro. CDR3 nucleotides: TGCAGCGCCAAAATGGACAGCGTCTCCTACAATGAGCAGTTCTTC. Encoded protein: CSAKMDSVSYNEQFF.